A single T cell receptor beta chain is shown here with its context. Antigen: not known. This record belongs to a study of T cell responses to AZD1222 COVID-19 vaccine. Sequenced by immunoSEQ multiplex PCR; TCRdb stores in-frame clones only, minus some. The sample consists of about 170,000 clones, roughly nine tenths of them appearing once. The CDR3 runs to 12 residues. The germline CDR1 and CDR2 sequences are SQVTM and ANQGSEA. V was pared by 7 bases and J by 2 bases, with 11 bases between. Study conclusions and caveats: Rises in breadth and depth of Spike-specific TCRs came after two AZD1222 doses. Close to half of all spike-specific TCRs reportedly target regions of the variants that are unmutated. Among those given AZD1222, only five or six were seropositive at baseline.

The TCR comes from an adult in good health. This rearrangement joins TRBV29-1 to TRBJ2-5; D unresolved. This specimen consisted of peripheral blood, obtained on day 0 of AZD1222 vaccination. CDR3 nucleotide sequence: TGCAGCGCCTGGCTGGGGCAAGAGACCCAGTACTTC. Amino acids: CSAWLGQETQYF.